These 27 T cell receptor beta chains were all obtained from the same sample, sequenced in a study of blood T cell repertoires in COVID-19. Sequencing was performed with immunoSEQ multiplex PCR; in TCRdb, only in-frame clones are kept and a portion is missing. In the table there are nearly 350,000 clones, over 70% of which are singletons. Sequencing was carried out using peripheral blood. The source of these receptors is a man under 40 with active or convalescent COVID-19.

The genes are TRBV15 and TRBJ1-4; D is unresolved. The length of the CDR3 is 16 residues. In germline, CDR1 is LNHNV, CDR2 YYDKDF (reference sequence). Trimming pared 1 base from V and 4 bases from J, leaving 13 bases between. The CDR3 DNA sequence: TGTGCCACCAGCAGAGTGCTTTTGCAGTTTAATGAAAAACTGTTTTTT. Translated, it gives CATSRVLLQFNEKLFF. Based on the CDR3 plus reference TRBV15 and TRBJ1-4, the full variable domain is DAMVIQNPRYQVTQFGKPVTLSCSQTLNHNVMYWYQQKSSQAPKLLFHYYDKDFNNEADTPDNFQSRRPNTSFCFLDIRSPGLGDTAMYLCATSRVLLQFNEKLFFGSGTQLSVL.

V is TRBV2 and J is TRBJ1-2; D uncertain. Looked up from germline, CDR1 is SNHLY and CDR2 is FYNNEI. The CDR3 runs to 12 residues. Trimming left V 7 bases short and J 6 bases short, with 12 bases between. The CDR3, as DNA: TGTGCCAGCACCCCTTTGGCAGATGGCTACACCTTC. It translates to CASTPLADGYTF.

V is TRBV10-3 and J is TRBJ1-1; D is uncertain. The CDR3 contains 14 residues. V shed 2 bases and J shed 3 bases, with 10 bases lying between them. Per the germline V gene, CDR1 is ENHRY and CDR2 is SYGVKD. CDR3 nucleotides: TGTGCCATCAGTGAGGATCTCGCGTACACTGAAGCTTTCTTT. Its translation is CAISEDLAYTEAFF.

This sequence joins TRBV7-9 and TRBJ1-3; D is possibly TRBD1 (5 bases). Germline V gene lookup returns CDR1 SEHNR and CDR2 FQNEAQ (reference sequence). Trimming left V 0 bases short and J 7 bases short, with 13 bases between. CDR3 length: 15 amino acids. In nucleotides, the CDR3 is TGTGCCAGCAGCTTAGCCCCAACAGGAGGGAACACCATATATTTT. Translated: CASSLAPTGGNTIYF.

This chain uses TRBV7-9 with TRBJ2-2, with D perhaps matching TRBD1 (6 bases). The germline CDR1 and CDR2 sequences are SEHNR and FQNEAQ (reference sequence). Between the trimmed V and J ends, which lost 0 bases and 6 bases, there was a span of 11 bases. The CDR3 has 15 residues. For the CDR3, the DNA is TGTGCCAGCAGCTTAGCAGGCTGGGGGCCCGGGGAGCTGTTTTTT. Translation gives CASSLAGWGPGELFF. Full variable domain (outside the CDR3, taken from reference TRBV7-9 and TRBJ2-2): DTGVSQNPRHKITKRGQNVTFRCDPISEHNRLYWYRQTLGQGPEFLTYFQNEAQLEKSRLLSDRFSAERPKGSFSTLEIQRTEQGDSAMYLCASSLAGWGPGELFFGEGSRLTVL.

This clone was counted a single time. V usage is TRBV5-1 and J usage is TRBJ1-2, with D unresolved. The CDR3 spans 15 residues. Germline-derived CDR1 and CDR2 are SGHRS and YFSETQ. V was trimmed by 3 bases and J by 0 bases, leaving 12 bases between them. DNA of the CDR3: TGCGCCAGCAGCTCGGGAGGTGGTCCTAACTATGGCTACACCTTC. This gives the protein CASSSGGGPNYGYTF.

The gene calls are TRBV5-4 and TRBJ2-5; 8 nucleotides agree with TRBD1. The CDR3 extends over 15 amino acids. Germline V gene data show CDR1 as SGHNT and CDR2 as YYREEE (reference sequence). The ends lost 0 bases at V and 5 bases at J; junction bases unmatched: 6. The CDR3 loop is CASSLGQGARETQYF. Here the CDR3 DNA reads TGTGCCAGCAGCTTGGGGCAGGGGGCGAGGGAGACCCAGTACTTC.

The rearrangement joins TRBV7-2 to TRBJ2-1; 7 bases are a match to TRBD2. CDR1 SGHTA and CDR2 FQGNSA come from the germline V gene. Trimming removed 5 bases from V and 2 bases from J; junction bases left unmatched: 12. The CDR3 is made up of 17 amino acids. This chain's CDR3 is CASSPPRWGGAYNEQFF. CDR3 DNA: TGTGCCAGCAGCCCCCCGAGATGGGGGGGAGCCTACAATGAGCAGTTCTTC.

In nucleotides, the CDR3 is TGCAGCGTTGGACAGCCCTATGGCTACACCTTC. Translating it yields CSVGQPYGYTF. The J gene is TRBJ1-2, the V gene TRBV29-1, with D perhaps TRBD1 (5 bases). Trimming removed 4 bases from V and 4 bases from J, with 7 bases in between. Looked up from germline, CDR1 is SQVTM and CDR2 is ANQGSEA. This CDR3 spans 11 amino acids.

DNA for the CDR3: TGTGCCAGCAGTGAAGCGCGAAGTAACTATGGCTACACCTTC. This codes for CASSEARSNYGYTF. This chain links TRBV2 with TRBJ1-2; D is ambiguous. This CDR3 region has 14 residues. Deletions cut 0 bases from V and 1 base from J, with 6 bases between. Germline V gene data show CDR1 as SNHLY and CDR2 as FYNNEI. Together with reference TRBV2 and TRBJ1-2, the CDR3 gives the full variable domain: EPEVTQTPSHQVTQMGQEVILRCVPISNHLYFYWYRQILGQKVEFLVSFYNNEISEKSEIFDDQFSVERPDGSNFTLKIRSTKLEDSAMYFCASSEARSNYGYTFGSGTRLTVV.

The CDR3 spells CASSLESGETQYF. CDR3 DNA sequence: TGCGCCAGCAGCTTGGAGTCGGGGGAGACCCAGTACTTC. V is TRBV5-1 and J is TRBJ2-5; a weak D match, TRBD2 (5 bases). The CDR3 is 13 residues long. V was shortened by 0 bases and J by 5 bases, with 8 bases between the two germline ends. CDR1 SGHRS and CDR2 YFSETQ come from the germline V gene.

The rearrangement joins TRBV19 to TRBJ1-5; no reliable D call. The germline V gene has CDR1 LNHDA and CDR2 SQIVND (reference sequence). The CDR3 spans 14 residues. Trimming took 8 bases from V and 0 from J, leaving 11 bases between them. CDR3: CASHRGYSNQPQHF. As DNA, the CDR3 is TGTGCCAGTCACCGCGGATATAGCAATCAGCCCCAGCATTTT.

The J gene is TRBJ1-5, the V gene TRBV12-3 or TRBV12-4; the D is unclear. The length of the CDR3 is 13 residues. V lost 3 bases to trimming and J lost 5 bases, with 8 bases between them. CDR3 amino acids: CASSLWADQPQHF. Written as DNA, the CDR3 is TGTGCCAGCAGTTTGTGGGCTGATCAGCCCCAGCATTTT.

The chain couples TRBV29-1 to TRBJ2-2, with TRBD1 as a possible D gene (6 bases). This CDR3 contains 14 residues. CDR1 and CDR2 from the germline V gene are SQVTM and ANQGSEA. V dropped 7 bases and J dropped 3 bases, with 15 bases sitting between them. CDR3 protein: CSAKNRAHTGELFF. The CDR3 DNA follows: TGCAGCGCTAAGAACAGGGCACACACCGGGGAGCTGTTTTTT.

This clone was found a few times. This chain joins TRBV11-1 and TRBJ2-7; TRBD1 matches at 11 bases. The V and J ends lost 4 bases and 3 bases, in that order; junction bases with no gene match: 5. Germline values: CDR1 SGHAT, CDR2 FQDESV (reference sequence). The length of the CDR3 is 15 residues. The CDR3 nucleotides are TGTGCCAGCAGCTACGGACAGGGGGCCATCTACGAGCAGTACTTC. Its protein product is CASSYGQGAIYEQYF.

V and J are TRBV7-9 and TRBJ2-7; 10 bases match TRBD1. The CDR3 sequence is 17 residues long. Trimming cost V 1 base and J 2 bases; bases outside gene matches: 8. In germline, CDR1 is SEHNR, CDR2 FQNEAQ (reference sequence). CDR3 nucleotide sequence: TGTGCCAGCAGCTTAGTAACCGGGACAGGGGAGGCCTACGAGCAGTACTTC. It is translated as CASSLVTGTGEAYEQYF.

V usage is TRBV7-3 and J usage is TRBJ2-1; 10 positions match TRBD2. The junction had 11 bases not matched to a gene; V was cut back by 4 bases and J by 2 bases. The CDR3 is made up of 18 amino acids. Germline V gene sequence: CDR1 SGHTA, CDR2 FQGTGA. Here the CDR3 DNA reads TGTGCCAGCAGCTCCCACCCCCTAGCGGGGGTTCCCTACAATGAGCAGTTCTTC. Translating gives CASSSHPLAGVPYNEQFF.

The chain is built from TRBV7-9 and TRBJ1-1; D is undetermined. Looked up from germline, CDR1 is SEHNR and CDR2 is FQNEAQ (reference sequence). V shed 5 bases and J shed 4 bases, with 11 bases lying between them. The CDR3 is 13 residues long. Here the CDR3 DNA reads TGTGCCAGCAGCCCCCCGGAGGGCACTGAAGCTTTCTTT. It encodes CASSPPEGTEAFF.

The chain employs TRBV11-2 and TRBJ1-6; 10 nucleotides align to TRBD1. Germline V CDR1 and CDR2: SGHAT, FQNNGV. J was trimmed by 7 bases and V by 5 bases; bases with no gene match: 2. The length of the CDR3 is 14 residues. CDR3 coding DNA: TGTGCCAGCAGCAGGGACAGGGGAAATTCACCCCTCCACTTT. It translates to CASSRDRGNSPLHF.

V gene TRBV19 combines with J gene TRBJ2-1; possibly TRBD2 for D (5 bases). The CDR3 has 14 amino acids. Germline loops: CDR1 LNHDA, CDR2 SQIVND (reference sequence). Trimming removed 3 bases at V and 6 bases at J, with 12 bases between. In DNA form, the CDR3 reads TGTGCCAGTAGTATCTTCCCGGGAACCAATGAGCAGTTCTTC. The encoded protein is CASSIFPGTNEQFF. Full variable domain (rest looked up from reference TRBV19 and TRBJ2-1): DGGITQSPKYLFRKEGQNVTLSCEQNLNHDAMYWYRQDPGQGLRLIYYSQIVNDFQKGDIAEGYSVSREKKESFPLTVTSAQKNPTAFYLCASSIFPGTNEQFFGPGTRLTVL.

The chain recombines TRBV5-1 with TRBJ2-1, with 9 bases aligning to TRBD1. V was pared by 7 bases and J by 6 bases, with 11 bases of the junction left unmatched. This CDR3 region has 15 residues. CDR1 and CDR2 (germline): SGHRS, YFSETQ. CDR3 coding DNA: TGCGCCAGCCGAGGGGGACAGGGATCGGGCAATGAGCAGTTCTTC. Translation gives CASRGGQGSGNEQFF.

The V and J genes are TRBV19 and TRBJ1-4; 7 bases match TRBD1. There are 17 residues in the CDR3. Losses at the gene ends were 4 bases for V and 8 bases for J; bases not matched to a gene: 16. In germline, CDR1 is LNHDA, CDR2 SQIVND (reference sequence). The CDR3 nucleotides are TGTGCCAGTAGTAGAATCCGAGACAGGGTCAGAGGGGAAAAACTGTTTTTT. Residues: CASSRIRDRVRGEKLFF.

V usage is TRBV2 and J usage is TRBJ2-7, with 7 bases matching TRBD2. The V gene end was trimmed by 8 bases and the J gene end by 5 bases; junction bases not matched to a gene: 9. Germline CDR1 and CDR2: SNHLY and FYNNEI. The CDR3 length is 13 residues. Here the CDR3 reads CASCSSGTHEQYF. The CDR3 coding sequence is TGTGCCAGCTGCTCCAGCGGGACCCACGAGCAGTACTTC. Full variable domain (outside the CDR3, taken from reference TRBV2 and TRBJ2-7): EPEVTQTPSHQVTQMGQEVILRCVPISNHLYFYWYRQILGQKVEFLVSFYNNEISEKSEIFDDQFSVERPDGSNFTLKIRSTKLEDSAMYFCASCSSGTHEQYFGPGTRLTVT.

The chain has TRBV19 and TRBJ1-3; maybe TRBD1 (5 bases). Germline V gene sequence: CDR1 LNHDA, CDR2 SQIVND (reference sequence). The CDR3 is 15 residues long. The germline V and J ends were trimmed by 8 bases and 4 bases, with 18 bases remaining between them. This chain's CDR3 is CASSQQAGKGNTIYF. DNA of the CDR3: TGTGCCAGTTCCCAGCAGGCAGGGAAAGGAAACACCATATATTTT.

This sequence joins TRBV6-4 and TRBJ2-1; TRBD2 matches at 8 bases. The junction had 7 bases not matched to a gene; V was cut back by 4 bases and J by 8 bases. Germline CDR1 MRHNA, CDR2 SNTAGT. The CDR3 runs to 14 residues. DNA of the CDR3: TGTGCCAGCAGTGCCGGGGGGGCCTGGGATGAGCAGTTCTTC. Amino acids: CASSAGGAWDEQFF.

V is TRBV25-1 and J is TRBJ2-7; 8 nucleotides match TRBD2. With V trimmed by 7 bases and J by 2 bases, 7 bases remained unmatched. The germline V gene encodes CDR1 MGHDK and CDR2 SYGVNS. The CDR3 consists of 14 residues. CDR3 amino acids: CASTTGTRPYEQYF. The CDR3 DNA sequence: TGTGCCAGCACAACGGGGACTAGGCCCTACGAGCAGTACTTC.

The V call is TRBV18, the J call TRBJ1-3, with D perhaps matching TRBD1 (6 bases). Germline values: CDR1 KGHSH, CDR2 LQKENI. The CDR3 runs 16 residues. V lost 1 base to trimming and J lost 2 bases, with 12 bases between them. In nucleotides, the CDR3 is TGTGCCAGCTCACCACGACAGGCGAAGGCTGGAAACACCATATATTTT. Amino acids: CASSPRQAKAGNTIYF. The full variable domain, its missing parts supplied by reference TRBV18 and TRBJ1-3, is NAGVMQNPRHLVRRRGQEARLRCSPMKGHSHVYWYRQLPEEGLKFMVYLQKENIIDESGMPKERFSAEFPKEGPSILRIQQVVRGDSAAYFCASSPRQAKAGNTIYFGEGSWLTVV.